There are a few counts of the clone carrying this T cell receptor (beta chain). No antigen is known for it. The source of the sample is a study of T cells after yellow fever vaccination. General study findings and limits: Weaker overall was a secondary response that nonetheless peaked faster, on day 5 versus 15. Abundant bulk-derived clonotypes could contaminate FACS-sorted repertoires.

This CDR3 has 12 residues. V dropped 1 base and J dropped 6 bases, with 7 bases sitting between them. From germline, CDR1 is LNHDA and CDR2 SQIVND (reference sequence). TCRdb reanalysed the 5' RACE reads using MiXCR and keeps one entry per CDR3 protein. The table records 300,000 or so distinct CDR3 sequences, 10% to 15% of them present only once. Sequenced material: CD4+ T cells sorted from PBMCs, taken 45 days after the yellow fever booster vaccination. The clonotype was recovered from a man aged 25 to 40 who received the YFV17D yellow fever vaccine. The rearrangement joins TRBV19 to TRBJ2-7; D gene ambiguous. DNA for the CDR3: TGTGCCAGTAGTATAGGCGTCGGCGAGCAGTACTTC. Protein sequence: CASSIGVGEQYF.